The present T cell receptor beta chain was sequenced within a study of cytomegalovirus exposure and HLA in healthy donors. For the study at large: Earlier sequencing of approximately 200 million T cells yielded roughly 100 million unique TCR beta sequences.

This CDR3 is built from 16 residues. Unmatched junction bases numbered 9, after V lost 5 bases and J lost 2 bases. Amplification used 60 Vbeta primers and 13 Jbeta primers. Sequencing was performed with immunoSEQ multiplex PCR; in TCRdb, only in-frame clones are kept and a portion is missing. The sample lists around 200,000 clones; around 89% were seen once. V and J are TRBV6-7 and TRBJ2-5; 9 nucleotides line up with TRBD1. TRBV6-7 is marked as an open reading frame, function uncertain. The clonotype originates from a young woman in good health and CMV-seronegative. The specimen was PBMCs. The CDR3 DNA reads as TGTGCCAGCAGTGACCCACAGGGGGCGAAGCAAGAGACCCAGTACTTC. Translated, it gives CASSDPQGAKQETQYF.